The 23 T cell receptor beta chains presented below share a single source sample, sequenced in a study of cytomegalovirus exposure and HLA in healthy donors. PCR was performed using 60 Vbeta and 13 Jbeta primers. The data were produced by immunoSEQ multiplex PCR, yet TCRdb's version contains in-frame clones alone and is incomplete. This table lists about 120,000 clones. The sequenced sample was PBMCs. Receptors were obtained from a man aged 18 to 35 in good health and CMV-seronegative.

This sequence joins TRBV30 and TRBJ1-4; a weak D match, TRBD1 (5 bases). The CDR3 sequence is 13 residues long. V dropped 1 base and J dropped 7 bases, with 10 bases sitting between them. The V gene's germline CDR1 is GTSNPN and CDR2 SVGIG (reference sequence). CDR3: CAWSGQGSEKLFF. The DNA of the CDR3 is TGTGCCTGGAGTGGCCAGGGATCTGAAAAACTGTTTTTT.

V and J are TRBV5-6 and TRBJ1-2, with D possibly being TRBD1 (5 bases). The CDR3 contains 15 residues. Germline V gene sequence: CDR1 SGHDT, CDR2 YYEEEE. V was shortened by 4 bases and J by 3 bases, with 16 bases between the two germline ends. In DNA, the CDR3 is TGTGCCAGCAGCGATCGGGGGAGCTCTTACTATGGCTACACCTTC. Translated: CASSDRGSSYYGYTF.

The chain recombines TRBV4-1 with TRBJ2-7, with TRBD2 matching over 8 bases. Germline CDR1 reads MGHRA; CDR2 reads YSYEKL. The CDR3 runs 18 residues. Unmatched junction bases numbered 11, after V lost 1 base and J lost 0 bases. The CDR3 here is CASSQVLASGSSSYEQYF. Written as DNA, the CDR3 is TGCGCCAGCAGCCAAGTATTGGCTAGCGGGTCTAGCTCCTACGAGCAGTACTTC.

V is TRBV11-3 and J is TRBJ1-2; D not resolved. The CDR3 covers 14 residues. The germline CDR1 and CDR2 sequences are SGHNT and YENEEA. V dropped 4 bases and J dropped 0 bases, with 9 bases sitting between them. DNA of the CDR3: TGTGCCAGCAGCTCCCTAGCAGCTAACTATGGCTACACCTTC. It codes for CASSSLAANYGYTF.

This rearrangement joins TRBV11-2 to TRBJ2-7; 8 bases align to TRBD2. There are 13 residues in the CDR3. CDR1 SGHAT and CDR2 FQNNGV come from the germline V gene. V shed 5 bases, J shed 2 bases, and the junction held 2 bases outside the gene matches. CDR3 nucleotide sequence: TGTGCCAGCAGCCCGGGACTAGCCTACGAGCAGTACTTC. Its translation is CASSPGLAYEQYF.

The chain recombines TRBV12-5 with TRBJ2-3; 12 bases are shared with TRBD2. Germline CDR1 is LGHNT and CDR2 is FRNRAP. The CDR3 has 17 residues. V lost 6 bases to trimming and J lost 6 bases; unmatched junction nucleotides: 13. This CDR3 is CASGSGLAGEIKDTQYF. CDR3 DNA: TGTGCTAGTGGCTCGGGACTAGCGGGTGAAATCAAGGATACGCAGTATTTT.

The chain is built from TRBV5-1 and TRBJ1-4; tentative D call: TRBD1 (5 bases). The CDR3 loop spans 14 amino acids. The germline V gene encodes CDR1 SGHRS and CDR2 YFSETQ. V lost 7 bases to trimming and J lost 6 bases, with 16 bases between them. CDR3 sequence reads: CASRGTEGDEKLFF. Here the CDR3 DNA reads TGCGCCAGCCGAGGGACGGAGGGAGATGAAAAACTGTTTTTT.

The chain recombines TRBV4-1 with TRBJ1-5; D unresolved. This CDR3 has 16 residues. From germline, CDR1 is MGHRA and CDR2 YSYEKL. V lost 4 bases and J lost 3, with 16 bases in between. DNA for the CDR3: TGCGCCAGCAGCCTTGGGCCCGCCGGGAACAATCAGCCCCAGCATTTT. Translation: CASSLGPAGNNQPQHF.

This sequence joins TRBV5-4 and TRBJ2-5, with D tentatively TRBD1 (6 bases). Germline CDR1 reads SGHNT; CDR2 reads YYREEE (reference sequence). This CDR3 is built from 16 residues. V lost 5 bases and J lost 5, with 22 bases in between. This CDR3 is CASRSRGGEAWETQYF. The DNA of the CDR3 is TGTGCCAGCAGGTCCAGGGGTGGCGAGGCGTGGGAGACCCAGTACTTC. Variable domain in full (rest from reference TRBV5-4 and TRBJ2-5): ETGVTQSPTHLIKTRGQQVTLRCSSQSGHNTVSWYQQALGQGPQFIFQYYREEENGRGNFPPRFSGLQFPNYSSELNVNALELDDSALYLCASRSRGGEAWETQYFGPGTRLLVL.

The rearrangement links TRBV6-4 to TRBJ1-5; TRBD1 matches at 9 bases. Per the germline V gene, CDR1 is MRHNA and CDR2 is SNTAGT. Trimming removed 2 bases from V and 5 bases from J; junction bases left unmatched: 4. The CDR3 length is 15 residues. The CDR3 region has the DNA TGTGCCAGCAGTGACCGGGGACAGGGATATCAGCCCCAGCATTTT. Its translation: CASSDRGQGYQPQHF.

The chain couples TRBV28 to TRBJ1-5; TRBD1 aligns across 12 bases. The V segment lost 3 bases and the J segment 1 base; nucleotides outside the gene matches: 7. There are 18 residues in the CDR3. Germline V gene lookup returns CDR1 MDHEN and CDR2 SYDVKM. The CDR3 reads CASSLGTGGGVSNQPQHF. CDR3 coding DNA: TGTGCCAGCAGTTTGGGGACAGGGGGCGGAGTCAGCAATCAGCCCCAGCATTTT.

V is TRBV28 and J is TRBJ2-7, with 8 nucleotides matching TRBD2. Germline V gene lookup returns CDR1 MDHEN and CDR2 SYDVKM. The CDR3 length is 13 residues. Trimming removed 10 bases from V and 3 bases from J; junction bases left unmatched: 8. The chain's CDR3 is CAIQTGLVYEQYF. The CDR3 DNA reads TGTGCCATCCAGACGGGACTAGTCTACGAGCAGTACTTC.

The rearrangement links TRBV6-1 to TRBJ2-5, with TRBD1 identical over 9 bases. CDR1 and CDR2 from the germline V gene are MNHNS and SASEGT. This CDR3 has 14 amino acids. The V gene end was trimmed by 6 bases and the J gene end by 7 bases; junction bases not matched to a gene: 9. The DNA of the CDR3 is TGTGCCAGCAGCGGACAGGGGACTCGGGGGACCCAGTACTTC. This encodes CASSGQGTRGTQYF.

The CDR3 DNA follows: TGTGCCAGCAGCCCGACAGGGGAGTACGAGCAGTACTTC. Its protein product is CASSPTGEYEQYF. V is TRBV7-9 and J is TRBJ2-7, with 8 bases that match TRBD1. CDR1 is SEHNR, CDR2 FQNEAQ, per germline (reference sequence). V dropped 5 bases and J dropped 4; count of bases not matched to a gene: 4. CDR3 length equals 13 residues.

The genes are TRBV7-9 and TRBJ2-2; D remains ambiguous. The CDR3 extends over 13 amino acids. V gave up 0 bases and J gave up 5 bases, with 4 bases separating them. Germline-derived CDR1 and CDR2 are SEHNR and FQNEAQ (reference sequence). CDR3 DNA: TGTGCCAGCAGCTTAGCAGCAACCGGGGAGCTGTTTTTT. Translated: CASSLAATGELFF.

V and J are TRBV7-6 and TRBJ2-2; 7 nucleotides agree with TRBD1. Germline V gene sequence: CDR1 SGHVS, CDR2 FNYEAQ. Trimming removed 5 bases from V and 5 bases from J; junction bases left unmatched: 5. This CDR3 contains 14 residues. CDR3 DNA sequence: TGTGCCAGCAGCCGGGACAGTTCTACCGGGGAGCTGTTTTTT. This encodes CASSRDSSTGELFF.

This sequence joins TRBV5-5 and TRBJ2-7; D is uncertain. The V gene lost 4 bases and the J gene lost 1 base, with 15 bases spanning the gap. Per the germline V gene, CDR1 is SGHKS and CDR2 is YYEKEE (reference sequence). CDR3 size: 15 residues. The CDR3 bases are TGTGCCAGCAGCCCCTCCCCAAGCGTATCCTACGAGCAGTACTTC. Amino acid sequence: CASSPSPSVSYEQYF.

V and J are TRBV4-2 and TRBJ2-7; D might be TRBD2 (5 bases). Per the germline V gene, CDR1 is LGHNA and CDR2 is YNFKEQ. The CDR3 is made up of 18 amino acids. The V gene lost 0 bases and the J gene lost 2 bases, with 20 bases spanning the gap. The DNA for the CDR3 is TGTGCCAGCAGCCAAGAGGGATTTAGGACGGAGGTCCCCTACGAGCAGTACTTC. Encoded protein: CASSQEGFRTEVPYEQYF.

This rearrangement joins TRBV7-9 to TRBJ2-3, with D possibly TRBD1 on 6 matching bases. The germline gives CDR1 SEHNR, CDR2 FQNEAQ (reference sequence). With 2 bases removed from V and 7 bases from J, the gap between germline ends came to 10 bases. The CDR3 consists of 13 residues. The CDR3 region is CASSLSWDNTQYF. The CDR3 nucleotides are TGTGCCAGCAGCTTATCTTGGGACAATACGCAGTATTTT.

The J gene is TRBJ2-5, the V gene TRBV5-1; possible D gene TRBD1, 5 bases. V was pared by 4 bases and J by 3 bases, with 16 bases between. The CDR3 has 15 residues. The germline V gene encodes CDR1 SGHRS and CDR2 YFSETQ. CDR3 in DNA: TGCGCCAGCAGCCCAACCGAAACAGGCAAAGAGACCCAGTACTTC. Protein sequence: CASSPTETGKETQYF.

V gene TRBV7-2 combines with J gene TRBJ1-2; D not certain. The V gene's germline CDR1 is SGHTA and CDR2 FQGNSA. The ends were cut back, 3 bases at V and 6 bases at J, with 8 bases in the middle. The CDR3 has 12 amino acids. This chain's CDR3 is CASSFNTHGYTF. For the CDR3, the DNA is TGTGCCAGCAGCTTCAACACACATGGCTACACCTTC.

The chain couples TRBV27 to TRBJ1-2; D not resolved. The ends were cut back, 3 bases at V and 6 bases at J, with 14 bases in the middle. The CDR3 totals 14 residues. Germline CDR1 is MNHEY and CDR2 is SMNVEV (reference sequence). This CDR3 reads CASSLAGFYDGYTF. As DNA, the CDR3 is TGTGCCAGCAGTTTGGCAGGTTTTTACGATGGCTACACCTTC.

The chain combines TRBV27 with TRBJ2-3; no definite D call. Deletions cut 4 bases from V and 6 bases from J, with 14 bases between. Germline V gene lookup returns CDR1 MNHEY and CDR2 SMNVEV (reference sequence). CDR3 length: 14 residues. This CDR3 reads CASSSPRAVDTQYF. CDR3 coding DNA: TGTGCCAGCAGTTCCCCCCGCGCTGTCGATACGCAGTATTTT.